Below, 17 T cell receptor beta chains from the same sample are listed, as sequenced in a study of blood T cell repertoires in COVID-19. The protocol was immunoSEQ multiplex PCR, while the TCRdb copy is restricted to in-frame clones and leaves out a portion. Among 60,000 or so clones, around 87% were seen once, and the ten largest hold around 6.6%. Sequenced: peripheral blood. These receptors were collected from a man aged 55 to 70 with acute or convalescent COVID-19.

This sequence joins TRBV11-2 and TRBJ2-5; D perhaps matches TRBD1 (6 bases). This CDR3 comprises 16 residues. CDR1 and CDR2 from the germline V gene are SGHAT and FQNNGV. Deletions cut 5 bases from V and 7 bases from J, with 23 bases between. DNA of the CDR3: TGTGCCAGCAGCAAACAGGGCTCAGGCAGTGTCGGGACCCAGTACTTC. It encodes CASSKQGSGSVGTQYF. The variable domain in full, completed from reference TRBV11-2 and TRBJ2-5, reads EAGVAQSPRYKIIEKRQSVAFWCNPISGHATLYWYQQILGQGPKLLIQFQNNGVVDDSQLPKDRFSAERLKGVDSTLKIQPAKLEDSAVYLCASSKQGSGSVGTQYFGPGTRLLVL.

This clone was observed a handful of times. The V and J genes are TRBV7-8 and TRBJ2-1; TRBD2 agrees at 12 bases. This CDR3 is 20 amino acids long. V dropped 5 bases and J dropped 5; count of bases not matched to a gene: 19. The germline CDR1 and CDR2 sequences are SGHVS and FQNEAQ. CDR3 coding DNA: TGTGCCAGCAGCAGGACTAGCGGGGCGTTAAAAAGCGTGTCCAACAATGAGCAGTTCTTC. Its translation is CASSRTSGALKSVSNNEQFF. The full variable domain, with the rest looked up from reference TRBV7-8 and TRBJ2-1, is GAGVSQSPRYKVAKRGQDVALRCDPISGHVSLFWYQQALGQGPEFLTYFQNEAQLDKSGLPSDRFFAERPEGSVSTLKIQRTQQEDSAVYLCASSRTSGALKSVSNNEQFFGPGTRLTVL.

This chain joins TRBV5-6 and TRBJ1-3; D call uncertain. The CDR3 totals 17 residues. Per germline, CDR1 SGHDT and CDR2 YYEEEE. V was trimmed by 1 base and J by 3 bases, leaving 17 bases between them. CDR3 amino acids: CASSLYGQASFGNTIYF. The CDR3 nucleotides are TGTGCCAGCAGCTTGTATGGTCAGGCGTCCTTTGGAAACACCATATATTTT.

The rearrangement links TRBV9 to TRBJ1-2; TRBD1 matches 8 bases. Germline V gene lookup returns CDR1 SGDLS and CDR2 YYNGEE. This CDR3 is built from 14 residues. V lost 4 bases, J lost 3 bases, and 5 bases stayed unmatched. Written as DNA, the CDR3 is TGTGCCAGCAGCCCTACAGGGGGGGACTATGGCTACACCTTC. Translating gives CASSPTGGDYGYTF.

This chain uses TRBV19 with TRBJ2-3, with 9 bases fitting TRBD1. V shed 3 bases and J 10 bases; nucleotides not matched to a gene: 14. The CDR3 contains 16 residues. In germline, CDR1 is LNHDA, CDR2 SQIVND (reference sequence). The CDR3 sequence is CASSMRAGTGKSAQYF. CDR3 in DNA: TGTGCCAGTAGTATGCGTGCCGGGACAGGGAAATCCGCGCAGTATTTT.

V and J are TRBV7-9 and TRBJ2-2; TRBD1 aligns across 7 bases. CDR3 length equals 18 residues. Germline V CDR1 and CDR2: SEHNR, FQNEAQ (reference sequence). With 5 bases clipped from V and 2 bases from J, the junction kept 14 bases outside the gene matches. CDR3 residues: CASSRAQGFSTNTGELFF. The CDR3 DNA sequence: TGTGCCAGCAGCCGCGCACAGGGGTTTTCGACAAACACCGGGGAGCTGTTTTTT. The full variable domain, its missing parts supplied by reference TRBV7-9 and TRBJ2-2, is DTGVSQNPRHKITKRGQNVTFRCDPISEHNRLYWYRQTLGQGPEFLTYFQNEAQLEKSRLLSDRFSAERPKGSFSTLEIQRTEQGDSAMYLCASSRAQGFSTNTGELFFGEGSRLTVL.

The chain is built from TRBV7-6 and TRBJ1-4; tentatively, D is TRBD1 (6 bases). Trimming shortened V by 1 base and J by 5 bases, and 11 bases separated the two germline ends. Germline-derived CDR1 and CDR2 are SGHVS and FNYEAQ. The CDR3 has 15 amino acids. This CDR3 reads CASSLGAGGNEKLFF. CDR3 nucleotide sequence: TGTGCCAGCAGCTTAGGTGCTGGGGGCAATGAAAAACTGTTTTTT.

The genes are TRBV5-6 and TRBJ2-7; 9 positions agree with TRBD1. V shed 1 base, J shed 2 bases, and the junction held 7 bases outside the gene matches. CDR1 and CDR2 (germline): SGHDT, YYEEEE. This CDR3 is 16 amino acids long. The CDR3: CASSLYLRDRAYEQYF. As DNA, the CDR3 is TGTGCCAGCAGCTTGTATCTTCGGGACAGGGCCTACGAGCAGTACTTC.

This rearrangement joins TRBV5-1 to TRBJ1-1; perhaps TRBD1 as D (6 bases). The V and J ends lost 4 bases and 1 base respectively, with 11 bases between them. Germline V CDR1 and CDR2: SGHRS, YFSETQ. This CDR3 has 14 residues. The CDR3 region has the DNA TGCGCCAGCAGCGCGTCCAGGGGGAACACTGAAGCTTTCTTT. This encodes CASSASRGNTEAFF.

The chain couples TRBV12-5 to TRBJ2-2; 13 bases are shared with TRBD2. The length of the CDR3 is 17 residues. J gave up 5 bases and V 4 bases, and 7 bases lay outside the gene matches. Germline lookup yields CDR1 LGHNT and CDR2 FRNRAP. This CDR3 reads CASGSTSGGAYTGELFF. The CDR3 DNA follows: TGTGCTAGTGGTTCCACTAGCGGGGGGGCCTATACCGGGGAGCTGTTTTTT. The whole variable domain, remainder taken from reference TRBV12-5 and TRBJ2-2, is DARVTQTPRHKVTEMGQEVTMRCQPILGHNTVFWYRQTMMQGLELLAYFRNRAPLDDSGMPKDRFSAEMPDATLATLKIQPSEPRDSAVYFCASGSTSGGAYTGELFFGEGSRLTVL.

CDR3 nucleotide sequence: TGTGCCAGCAGCCAAGAGGTATCAGACACCGGGGAGCTGTTTTTT. This sequence encodes CASSQEVSDTGELFF. The chain joins TRBV3-1 (or the pseudogene TRBV3-2) to TRBJ2-2, with D unresolved. This CDR3 has 15 residues. CDR1 LGHDT and CDR2 YNNKEL come from the germline V gene (reference sequence). The V end lost 0 bases, the J end lost 3 bases, and 8 bases lay between the germline ends.

The V and J genes are TRBV18 and TRBJ1-3; no reliable D call. Looked up from germline, CDR1 is KGHSH and CDR2 is LQKENI. V lost 3 bases to trimming and J lost 6 bases, with 6 bases between them. CDR3 length: 12 amino acids. CDR3 bases: TGTGCCAGCTCACCGCAGGAAAACACCATATATTTT. This sequence encodes CASSPQENTIYF.

This clone has only a few counts. This sequence joins TRBV5-4 and TRBJ2-7, with 8 positions matching TRBD2. The CDR3 length is 14 residues. V was clipped by 4 bases and J by 3 bases; unmatched bases: 6. The germline gives CDR1 SGHNT, CDR2 YYREEE (reference sequence). The CDR3 is CASSVGTSIYEQYF. CDR3 sequence (DNA): TGTGCCAGCAGCGTCGGGACTAGTATCTACGAGCAGTACTTC.

The V and J genes are TRBV2 and TRBJ2-7; 7 bases match TRBD1. Germline-derived CDR1 and CDR2 are SNHLY and FYNNEI. The length of the CDR3 is 15 residues. Unmatched junction bases numbered 7, after V lost 4 bases and J lost 1 base. The CDR3 region has the DNA TGTGCCAGCAGTGGACGGGACAGCCCTTCCTACGAGCAGTACTTC. This translates into CASSGRDSPSYEQYF.

This chain connects TRBV5-1 to TRBJ2-3, with D possibly being TRBD1 (6 bases). V was pared by 4 bases and J by 5 bases, with 14 bases between. The CDR3 has 14 residues. Germline V gives CDR1 SGHRS, CDR2 YFSETQ. The CDR3: CASSAGQSQDTQYF. In DNA, the CDR3 is TGCGCCAGCAGCGCCGGACAGTCCCAAGATACGCAGTATTTT.

V usage is TRBV5-6 and J usage is TRBJ2-2; the match to TRBD2 covers 9 bases. This CDR3 region has 18 residues. Trimming took 0 bases from V and 3 from J; bases not matched to a gene: 9. Germline CDR1 is SGHDT and CDR2 is YYEEEE. The CDR3 loop is CASSLEKGGGAYTGELFF. As DNA, the CDR3 is TGTGCCAGCAGCTTGGAGAAAGGCGGGGGGGCGTACACCGGGGAGCTGTTTTTT.

This chain connects TRBV19 to TRBJ2-6, with D unresolved. Trimming left V 8 bases short and J 0 bases short, with 14 bases between. The CDR3 has 16 residues. Germline-derived CDR1 and CDR2 are LNHDA and SQIVND (reference sequence). The CDR3 here is CASLPGTNSGANVLTF. The CDR3 coding sequence is TGTGCCAGTCTTCCGGGTACTAACTCTGGGGCCAACGTCCTGACTTTC.